Below, 23 T cell receptor beta chains from the same sample are listed, as sequenced in a study of PD-L1 blockade in urothelial cancer. Some clones are missing from TCRdb's copy, which holds only in-frame ones; the method was immunoSEQ multiplex PCR. The table records 20,000 to 25,000 clones, 90% of them present only once. Specimen: PBMCs, collected around atezolizumab (anti-PD-L1) treatment. The receptor source for this set is a woman aged 55 to 70 with urothelial cancer.

V is TRBV7-3 and J is TRBJ2-2, with 7 bases lining up with TRBD2. The germline V gene encodes CDR1 SGHTA and CDR2 FQGTGA. This CDR3 has 16 amino acids. V gave up 3 bases and J gave up 4 bases; unmatched junction bases: 8. For the CDR3, the DNA is TGTGCCAGCAGCTTGGATGGGACTACCTCCACCGGGGAGCTGTTTTTT. This encodes CASSLDGTTSTGELFF.

V is TRBV2 and J is TRBJ1-1; unclear D gene. This CDR3 has 12 residues. Germline CDR1 reads SNHLY; CDR2 reads FYNNEI. V lost 8 bases and J 7 bases, leaving 14 bases between the germline ends. In DNA, the CDR3 is TGTGCCAGCGACATCCGTCAGGTTGAAGCTTTCTTT. This sequence encodes CASDIRQVEAFF.

DNA of the CDR3: TGTGCCAGCAGCGTATCCGGGACAGCCCACCTTGGCTATGGCTACACCTTC. It translates to CASSVSGTAHLGYGYTF. This chain links TRBV7-2 with TRBJ1-2, with TRBD1 matching over 7 bases. V was pared by 5 bases and J by 4 bases, with 16 bases of the junction left unmatched. The CDR3 runs 17 residues. The germline V gene has CDR1 SGHTA and CDR2 FQGNSA.

This sequence joins TRBV7-9 and TRBJ1-4; D perhaps matches TRBD1 (6 bases). The CDR3 length is 14 residues. Germline CDR1 reads SEHNR; CDR2 reads FQNEAQ (reference sequence). The V gene lost 5 bases and the J gene lost 7 bases, with 14 bases spanning the gap. CDR3 DNA: TGTGCCAGCAGCCAGGGCAGCAGGGGTGAAAAACTGTTTTTT. Amino acids: CASSQGSRGEKLFF.

The V gene is TRBV9, the J gene TRBJ2-3; TRBD2 aligns across 7 bases. The CDR3 consists of 15 residues. V gave up 0 bases and J gave up 7 bases; unmatched junction bases: 8. The germline V gene has CDR1 SGDLS and CDR2 YYNGEE. CDR3 residues: CASSVGLAVQNTQYF. CDR3 in DNA: TGTGCCAGCAGCGTAGGTCTAGCGGTTCAAAATACGCAGTATTTT.

This clone was detected only a few times. The genes are TRBV5-6 and TRBJ1-2; no clear D gene. Germline V gene sequence: CDR1 SGHDT, CDR2 YYEEEE. CDR3 size: 13 residues. V lost 2 bases and J lost 9, with 14 bases in between. The CDR3 spells CASSLAAIPRYTF. As DNA, the CDR3 is TGTGCCAGCAGCTTAGCTGCGATTCCCCGCTACACCTTC.

The chain carries TRBV27 and TRBJ2-7; possibly TRBD2 for D (5 bases). Trimming took off 5 bases at V and 5 bases at J, with 16 bases between the two ends. The germline gives CDR1 MNHEY, CDR2 SMNVEV (reference sequence). The CDR3 is 14 residues long. The CDR3 region is CASSIISGIDEQYF. CDR3 nucleotide sequence: TGTGCCAGCAGTATCATCTCGGGGATCGACGAGCAGTACTTC.

The chain has TRBV18 and TRBJ2-7; 13 positions agree with TRBD2. This CDR3 region has 15 residues. In germline, CDR1 is KGHSH, CDR2 LQKENI. V trimming: 5 bases; J trimming: 6 bases; junction bases outside the gene matches: 7. The CDR3 here is CASSDWTSGSGEQYF. CDR3 nucleotide sequence: TGTGCCAGCTCAGACTGGACTAGCGGGAGTGGCGAGCAGTACTTC.

In DNA, the CDR3 is TGCGCCAGCAGCTTGGACCCTAGCTCCTACGAGCAGTACTTC. Translation gives CASSLDPSSYEQYF. The J gene is TRBJ2-7, the V gene TRBV5-1; D is uncertain. This CDR3 is built from 14 residues. The V gene's germline CDR1 is SGHRS and CDR2 YFSETQ. Trimming cost V 0 bases and J 0 bases, with 7 bases left between them.

The chain links TRBV6-1 to TRBJ1-5, with 7 bases fitting TRBD1. V shed 3 bases, J shed 6 bases, and the junction held 14 bases outside the gene matches. The V gene's germline CDR1 is MNHNS and CDR2 SASEGT. The CDR3 is made up of 17 amino acids. CDR3 DNA sequence: TGTGCCAGCAGTGACCGAGAGACAGGGTCCAGGGTTCAGCCCCAGCATTTT. It is translated as CASSDRETGSRVQPQHF.

V is TRBV5-1 and J is TRBJ2-6; tentatively, D is TRBD1 (5 bases). CDR1 and CDR2 from the germline V gene are SGHRS and YFSETQ. Deletions cut 6 bases from V and 0 bases from J, with 16 bases between. CDR3 length: 17 residues. The CDR3 protein is CASTMGQIFSGANVLTF. CDR3 DNA: TGCGCCAGCACCATGGGGCAGATCTTCTCTGGGGCCAACGTCCTGACTTTC.

This clone turned up a few times. The chain joins TRBV5-4 to TRBJ2-7; the D gene is possibly TRBD2 (5 bases). The germline V and J ends were trimmed by 0 bases and 5 bases, with 9 bases remaining between them. The germline V gene has CDR1 SGHNT and CDR2 YYREEE (reference sequence). This CDR3 contains 13 residues. CDR3 loop: CASSLDQLDEQYF. DNA of the CDR3: TGTGCCAGCAGCTTGGATCAACTAGACGAGCAGTACTTC. Variable domain in full (rest from reference TRBV5-4 and TRBJ2-7): ETGVTQSPTHLIKTRGQQVTLRCSSQSGHNTVSWYQQALGQGPQFIFQYYREEENGRGNFPPRFSGLQFPNYSSELNVNALELDDSALYLCASSLDQLDEQYFGPGTRLTVT.

The chain recombines TRBV28 with TRBJ1-2, with a weak D call TRBD1 (5 bases). This CDR3 has 14 residues. Germline CDR1 and CDR2: MDHEN and SYDVKM. V lost 3 bases, J lost 4 bases, and 12 bases lay in between. Here the CDR3 reads CASSFGGGSYGYTF. Written as DNA, the CDR3 is TGTGCCAGCAGTTTCGGGGGTGGGAGCTATGGCTACACCTTC.

The V gene is TRBV4-1, the J gene TRBJ2-7; 7 nucleotides agree with TRBD1. The junction had 9 bases not matched to a gene; V was cut back by 4 bases and J by 6 bases. Germline-derived CDR1 and CDR2 are MGHRA and YSYEKL. CDR3 size: 14 residues. The CDR3 DNA reads TGCGCCAGCAGCCCGACAGGGCAGGTAGGCGAGCAGTACTTC. This encodes CASSPTGQVGEQYF.

The V gene is TRBV10-2, the J gene TRBJ2-1; 10 bases line up with TRBD2. CDR1 is WSHSY and CDR2 is SAAADI in the germline V gene. The CDR3 consists of 13 residues. The trim removed 5 bases at V and 6 bases at J, leaving 1 base unmatched. CDR3 amino acids: CASSSGRANEQFF. CDR3 coding DNA: TGCGCCAGCAGTAGCGGGAGGGCCAATGAGCAGTTCTTC.

This clone was seen only once. This chain links TRBV5-1 with TRBJ2-3, with 9 bases aligning to TRBD2. The CDR3 has 15 amino acids. The V gene's germline CDR1 is SGHRS and CDR2 YFSETQ. The V gene end was trimmed by 3 bases and the J gene end by 0 bases; junction bases not matched to a gene: 2. In DNA form, the CDR3 reads TGCGCCAGCAGCTGGGGACTAGCTAGCACAGATACGCAGTATTTT. This translates into CASSWGLASTDTQYF.

This sequence joins TRBV15 and TRBJ2-3; 9 positions agree with TRBD2. With V trimmed by 0 bases and J by 6 bases, 7 bases remained unmatched. CDR3 size: 16 residues. From germline, CDR1 is LNHNV and CDR2 YYDKDF (reference sequence). CDR3 in DNA: TGTGCCACCAGCAGAGATAGGATTAGCGGGAGTGATACGCAGTATTTT. This translates into CATSRDRISGSDTQYF.

The rearrangement joins TRBV15 to TRBJ1-1; tentative D call: TRBD1 (5 bases). V was shortened by 1 base and J by 5 bases, with 11 bases between the two germline ends. CDR1 and CDR2 from the germline V gene are LNHNV and YYDKDF (reference sequence). There are 14 residues in the CDR3. CDR3 sequence: CATSRVRGGTEAFF. CDR3 nucleotides: TGTGCCACCAGCAGAGTTAGGGGTGGGACTGAAGCTTTCTTT. Full variable domain (missing parts from reference TRBV15 and TRBJ1-1): DAMVIQNPRYQVTQFGKPVTLSCSQTLNHNVMYWYQQKSSQAPKLLFHYYDKDFNNEADTPDNFQSRRPNTSFCFLDIRSPGLGDTAMYLCATSRVRGGTEAFFGQGTRLTVV.

The rearrangement joins TRBV10-3 to TRBJ2-1, with D uncertain. Trimming shortened V by 10 bases and J by 6 bases, and 10 bases separated the two germline ends. The CDR3 covers 11 residues. Per the germline V gene, CDR1 is ENHRY and CDR2 is SYGVKD. This chain's CDR3 is CATSSANEQFF. The CDR3 region has the DNA TGTGCCACCTCTAGTGCCAATGAGCAGTTCTTC.

This clone was observed a few times. The chain couples TRBV27 to TRBJ2-5; 12 bases map to TRBD2. With V trimmed by 1 base and J by 4 bases, 13 bases remained unmatched. Germline CDR1 is MNHEY and CDR2 is SMNVEV (reference sequence). The CDR3 consists of 19 residues. The CDR3 DNA follows: TGTGCCAGCAGTTTATACCCCCCCCCTAGCGGGAGGGATTTAGAGACCCAGTACTTC. Translation gives CASSLYPPPSGRDLETQYF.

The gene calls are TRBV7-9 and TRBJ2-5; TRBD2 matches at 12 bases. This CDR3 has 15 residues. V gave up 5 bases and J gave up 5 bases; unmatched junction bases: 6. Germline CDR1 is SEHNR and CDR2 is FQNEAQ (reference sequence). The CDR3 region is CASSPGLAGWETQYF. The CDR3 DNA is TGTGCCAGCAGCCCCGGACTAGCGGGATGGGAGACCCAGTACTTC. Full variable domain (rest looked up from reference TRBV7-9 and TRBJ2-5): DTGVSQNPRHKITKRGQNVTFRCDPISEHNRLYWYRQTLGQGPEFLTYFQNEAQLEKSRLLSDRFSAERPKGSFSTLEIQRTEQGDSAMYLCASSPGLAGWETQYFGPGTRLLVL.

The chain joins TRBV6-5 to TRBJ2-7; 8 bases fit TRBD1. The CDR3 extends over 14 amino acids. V dropped 0 bases and J dropped 3; count of bases not matched to a gene: 1. Looked up from germline, CDR1 is MNHEY and CDR2 is SVGAGI. Here the CDR3 reads CASSYSDRGYEQYF. CDR3 DNA sequence: TGTGCCAGCAGTTACTCTGACAGGGGCTACGAGCAGTACTTC.

This sequence joins TRBV5-6 and TRBJ1-2, with 7 nucleotides matching TRBD1. The CDR3 has 16 residues. Germline values: CDR1 SGHDT, CDR2 YYEEEE. Trimming at V came to 4 bases and at J to 4 bases, leaving 13 bases not matched to a gene. CDR3 bases: TGTGCCAGCAGCCGTACGGGGTCGGGACAGATCTATGGCTACACCTTC. Protein sequence: CASSRTGSGQIYGYTF.